This T cell receptor (beta chain) was captured in a study of OX40 agonist ivuxolimab in advanced cancers. Trimming took 2 bases from V and 13 from J; bases not matched to a gene: 12. The CDR3 is made up of 16 amino acids. CDR1 and CDR2 (germline): MNHEY, SMNVEV (reference sequence). This table comes from immunoSEQ multiplex PCR, and its TCRdb copy is limited to in-frame clones, with some not included. The sample carries around 70,000 clones, around 84% recorded once. This receptor was obtained from an adult with an advanced solid tumor such as melanoma, head and neck, liver or kidney cancer. The V call is TRBV27, the J call TRBJ2-1; 12 bases line up with TRBD1. The material sequenced was CD4+ or CD8+ T cells sorted from blood, taken in a trial of the OX40 agonist ivuxolimab. The CDR3: CASSLPGSGTGGIQFF. DNA of the CDR3: TGTGCCAGCAGTTTACCAGGATCCGGGACAGGGGGCATCCAGTTCTTC.